The rows below give T cell receptor beta chains drawn from one sample of a study of blood T cells in healthy people across ages. Using its own MiXCR run on the 5' RACE reads, TCRdb lists one record per CDR3 protein. The sample yields over a million distinct CDR3 sequences, around 45% seen once. The sample consisted of blood. These receptors were taken from an older woman in good health. Both conserved end residues are part of each CDR3. Fields, in order: clone size, J gene, D gene, V gene, CDR3 protein, CDR3 DNA. The D gene is left open where the match is weak. Some rows mark clone size as missing; the rest say once, few, many or name a class of expanded clone.

abundance: .; j_gene: TRBJ2-7; d_gene: .; v_gene: TRBV5-1; CDR3aa: CASIDTTSGRGEQYF; CDR3nt: TGCGCCAGCATTGACACAACCTCAGGCCGAGGGGAGCAGTACTTC
abundance: .; j_gene: TRBJ2-6; d_gene: .; v_gene: TRBV29-1; CDR3aa: CSVGAGSLSGANVLTF; CDR3nt: TGCAGCGTTGGTGCGGGGTCCCTCTCTGGGGCCAACGTCCTGACTTTC
abundance: .; j_gene: TRBJ2-6; d_gene: .; v_gene: TRBV28; CDR3aa: CASRSTATGVANVLTF; CDR3nt: TGTGCCAGCAGATCGACAGCTACCGGTGTGGCCAACGTCCTGACTTTC
abundance: .; j_gene: TRBJ2-3; d_gene: .; v_gene: TRBV6-5; CDR3aa: CASKDWASTDTQYF; CDR3nt: TGTGCCAGCAAGGATTGGGCGTCCACAGATACGCAGTATTTT
abundance: few; j_gene: TRBJ2-5; d_gene: .; v_gene: TRBV5-1; CDR3aa: CASSLNLGEQYF; CDR3nt: TGCGCCAGCAGCTTGAATTTGGGGGAGCAGTACTTC
abundance: .; j_gene: TRBJ1-2; d_gene: TRBD1; v_gene: TRBV5-1; CDR3aa: CASTVTGQGLYGYTF; CDR3nt: TGCGCCAGCACGGTTACAGGACAGGGGTTATATGGCTACACCTTC
abundance: .; j_gene: TRBJ2-5; d_gene: .; v_gene: TRBV24-1; CDR3aa: CATSAPWRVEGETQYF; CDR3nt: TGTGCCACCAGCGCCCCGTGGCGAGTCGAGGGAGAGACCCAGTACTTC
abundance: .; j_gene: TRBJ1-1; d_gene: .; v_gene: TRBV20-1; CDR3aa: CSAPQAGRTGRNTEAFF; CDR3nt: TGCAGTGCCCCACAAGCGGGACGCACTGGTAGGAACACTGAAGCTTTCTTT
abundance: .; j_gene: TRBJ2-1; d_gene: TRBD1; v_gene: TRBV5-1; CDR3aa: CASSLAGGFYNEQFF; CDR3nt: TGCGCCAGCAGCTTGGCAGGGGGATTCTACAATGAGCAGTTCTTC
abundance: once; j_gene: TRBJ2-2; d_gene: TRBD2; v_gene: TRBV11-2; CDR3aa: CASRGRLAGFTGELFF; CDR3nt: TGTGCCAGCAGGGGAAGACTAGCGGGATTCACCGGGGAGCTGTTTTTT
abundance: .; j_gene: TRBJ2-2; d_gene: .; v_gene: TRBV7-2; CDR3aa: CASSLVSSRNTGELFF; CDR3nt: TGTGCCAGCAGCTTAGTTAGCTCCCGGAACACCGGGGAGCTGTTTTTT
abundance: .; j_gene: TRBJ2-7; d_gene: .; v_gene: TRBV5-1; CDR3aa: CASSLVVSSAGPTEQYF; CDR3nt: TGCGCCAGCAGCTTGGTCGTATCCTCTGCGGGACCTACTGAGCAGTACTTC
abundance: few; j_gene: TRBJ1-4; d_gene: .; v_gene: TRBV20-1; CDR3aa: CSARSDGGIYGVFF; CDR3nt: TGCAGTGCTAGGTCGGACGGGGGGATATATGGGGTGTTTTTT
abundance: .; j_gene: TRBJ2-7; d_gene: .; v_gene: TRBV10-1; CDR3aa: CASSESGRDYEQYF; CDR3nt: TGCGCCAGCAGTGAGTCGGGAAGGGACTACGAGCAGTACTTC
abundance: .; j_gene: TRBJ2-1; d_gene: TRBD1; v_gene: TRBV10-2; CDR3aa: CASSETGANYNEQFF; CDR3nt: TGCGCCAGCAGTGAGACAGGGGCGAACTACAATGAGCAGTTCTTC
abundance: once; j_gene: TRBJ2-5; d_gene: .; v_gene: TRBV12-3/TRBV12-4; CDR3aa: CASSLAQGPRNEQYF; CDR3nt: TGTGCCAGCAGTTTAGCACAGGGTCCAAGAAATGAGCAGTACTTC
abundance: .; j_gene: TRBJ1-6; d_gene: TRBD1; v_gene: TRBV5-1; CDR3aa: CASRSGGSSSPLHF; CDR3nt: TGCGCCAGCCGATCAGGGGGCTCTTCCTCACCCCTCCACTTT
abundance: .; j_gene: TRBJ2-3; d_gene: TRBD2; v_gene: TRBV5-1; CDR3aa: CASSPTSAVGDTQYF; CDR3nt: TGCGCCAGCAGTCCCACTAGCGCAGTCGGGGATACGCAGTATTTT
abundance: .; j_gene: TRBJ2-2; d_gene: .; v_gene: TRBV28; CDR3aa: CASSLRVLADTGELFF; CDR3nt: TGTGCCAGCAGTTTAAGGGTCCTAGCAGACACCGGGGAGCTGTTTTTT
abundance: .; j_gene: TRBJ2-7; d_gene: TRBD1; v_gene: TRBV28; CDR3aa: CASSSTGEPRSDEQYF; CDR3nt: TGTGCCAGCAGTTCGACAGGGGAACCCCGCTCCGACGAGCAGTACTTC
abundance: .; j_gene: TRBJ1-5; d_gene: .; v_gene: TRBV20-1; CDR3aa: CSARGTGNQPQHF; CDR3nt: TGCAGTGCTAGGGGAACGGGAAATCAGCCCCAGCATTTT
abundance: .; j_gene: TRBJ2-7; d_gene: .; v_gene: TRBV27; CDR3aa: CASSPLAGIHEQYF; CDR3nt: TGTGCCAGCAGTCCTTTGGCAGGGATCCACGAGCAGTACTTC
abundance: .; j_gene: TRBJ2-7; d_gene: .; v_gene: TRBV2; CDR3aa: CASKGADSYEQYF; CDR3nt: TGTGCCAGCAAGGGTGCGGACTCCTACGAGCAGTACTTC
abundance: few; j_gene: TRBJ2-3; d_gene: .; v_gene: TRBV12-3/TRBV12-4; CDR3aa: CASSGVDTQYF; CDR3nt: TGTGCCAGCAGTGGGGTAGATACGCAGTATTTT
abundance: few; j_gene: TRBJ2-5; d_gene: .; v_gene: TRBV7-3; CDR3aa: CASSLTTSSEQYF; CDR3nt: TGTGCCAGCAGCTTAACAACTAGTAGTGAGCAGTACTTC
abundance: few; j_gene: TRBJ1-2; d_gene: TRBD1; v_gene: TRBV18; CDR3aa: CASSRTGTGYGYTF; CDR3nt: TGTGCCAGCTCTCGAACCGGGACAGGGTATGGCTACACCTTC
abundance: .; j_gene: TRBJ1-2; d_gene: .; v_gene: TRBV3-1; CDR3aa: CASSQVGSGGYTF; CDR3nt: TGTGCCAGCAGCCAAGTAGGGAGCGGTGGCTACACCTTC
abundance: .; j_gene: TRBJ2-7; d_gene: .; v_gene: TRBV7-2; CDR3aa: CASSSYGREQYF; CDR3nt: TGTGCCAGCAGCTCATACGGGCGCGAGCAGTACTTC
abundance: few; j_gene: TRBJ2-3; d_gene: .; v_gene: TRBV9; CDR3aa: CASSPRPTPGDTQYF; CDR3nt: TGTGCCAGCAGCCCCAGGCCCACGCCGGGAGATACGCAGTATTTT
abundance: once; j_gene: TRBJ1-4; d_gene: .; v_gene: TRBV5-1; CDR3aa: CASRRTTNEKLFF; CDR3nt: TGCGCCAGCAGGCGCACCACTAATGAAAAACTGTTTTTT
abundance: .; j_gene: TRBJ1-5; d_gene: TRBD1; v_gene: TRBV7-9; CDR3aa: CASSLGGTGYQPQHF; CDR3nt: TGTGCCAGCAGCTTAGGGGGGACAGGGTATCAGCCCCAGCATTTT
abundance: .; j_gene: TRBJ2-6; d_gene: .; v_gene: TRBV5-1; CDR3aa: CASSWSRGPSGANVLTF; CDR3nt: TGCGCCAGCAGCTGGAGCAGGGGACCATCTGGGGCCAACGTCCTGACTTTC
abundance: few; j_gene: TRBJ1-2; d_gene: TRBD1; v_gene: TRBV7-9; CDR3aa: CASSPPGQGAHGYTF; CDR3nt: TGTGCCAGCAGCCCACCGGGACAGGGGGCTCATGGCTACACCTTC
abundance: few; j_gene: TRBJ2-7; d_gene: .; v_gene: TRBV7-2; CDR3aa: CASSLGDLAYEQYF; CDR3nt: TGTGCCAGCAGCTTAGGGGATCTTGCCTACGAGCAGTACTTC
abundance: .; j_gene: TRBJ2-3; d_gene: .; v_gene: TRBV2; CDR3aa: CASSEDMGTQYF; CDR3nt: TGTGCCAGCAGTGAAGATATGGGTACGCAGTATTTT
abundance: .; j_gene: TRBJ1-2; d_gene: TRBD1; v_gene: TRBV24-1; CDR3aa: CATSDRGQNYGYTF; CDR3nt: TGTGCCACCAGTGACCGGGGACAGAACTATGGCTACACCTTC
abundance: .; j_gene: TRBJ2-2; d_gene: TRBD1; v_gene: TRBV24-1; CDR3aa: CATKGTGSGELFF; CDR3nt: TGTGCCACCAAGGGGACAGGATCCGGGGAGCTGTTTTTT
abundance: few; j_gene: TRBJ2-7; d_gene: .; v_gene: TRBV10-1; CDR3aa: CASSHKGSYEQYF; CDR3nt: TGCGCCAGCAGTCACAAAGGGTCCTACGAGCAGTACTTC
abundance: .; j_gene: TRBJ2-5; d_gene: TRBD2; v_gene: TRBV18; CDR3aa: CASSPPGLAFQETQYF; CDR3nt: TGTGCCAGCTCACCGCCGGGACTAGCGTTCCAAGAGACCCAGTACTTC
abundance: .; j_gene: TRBJ2-2; d_gene: TRBD1; v_gene: TRBV20-1; CDR3aa: CSATPGGRGGELFF; CDR3nt: TGCAGTGCTACCCCAGGGGGCCGTGGCGGGGAGCTGTTTTTT
abundance: .; j_gene: TRBJ2-1; d_gene: .; v_gene: TRBV20-1; CDR3aa: CSASREQYNEQFF; CDR3nt: TGCAGTGCTAGTCGGGAGCAGTACAATGAGCAGTTCTTC
abundance: few; j_gene: TRBJ1-6; d_gene: .; v_gene: TRBV20-1; CDR3aa: CSPDSLHF; CDR3nt: TGCAGTCCTGACTCTCTCCACTTT
abundance: few; j_gene: TRBJ2-5; d_gene: .; v_gene: TRBV15; CDR3aa: CATSRIADQETQYF; CDR3nt: TGTGCCACCAGCAGGATAGCGGACCAAGAGACCCAGTACTTC
abundance: few; j_gene: TRBJ2-7; d_gene: TRBD1; v_gene: TRBV20-1; CDR3aa: CSARDYSGGYEQYF; CDR3nt: TGCAGTGCTAGAGATTACTCAGGGGGCTACGAGCAGTACTTC
abundance: few; j_gene: TRBJ2-7; d_gene: TRBD2; v_gene: TRBV10-3; CDR3aa: CAIMGGSSYEQYF; CDR3nt: TGTGCCATCATGGGCGGGAGCTCCTACGAGCAGTACTTC
abundance: .; j_gene: TRBJ1-2; d_gene: .; v_gene: TRBV6-1; CDR3aa: CASYPSLATGQYGYTF; CDR3nt: TGTGCCAGCTATCCATCCCTTGCGACAGGACAATATGGCTACACCTTC
abundance: .; j_gene: TRBJ2-7; d_gene: TRBD1; v_gene: TRBV20-1; CDR3aa: CSARESDRFSYEQYF; CDR3nt: TGCAGTGCTAGAGAATCGGACAGGTTCTCCTACGAGCAGTACTTC
abundance: .; j_gene: TRBJ1-1; d_gene: .; v_gene: TRBV5-1; CDR3aa: CASSWGWGATSTEAFF; CDR3nt: TGCGCCAGCAGCTGGGGATGGGGGGCCACGAGCACTGAAGCTTTCTTT
abundance: .; j_gene: TRBJ1-1; d_gene: .; v_gene: TRBV27; CDR3aa: CASSLYAGMNTEAFF; CDR3nt: TGTGCCAGCAGTTTATACGCAGGGATGAACACTGAAGCTTTCTTT
abundance: .; j_gene: TRBJ2-6; d_gene: .; v_gene: TRBV9; CDR3aa: CASSQGHTANVLTF; CDR3nt: TGTGCCAGCAGCCAAGGACACACAGCCAACGTCCTGACTTTC
abundance: .; j_gene: TRBJ2-3; d_gene: .; v_gene: TRBV12-3/TRBV12-4; CDR3aa: CASTLTGDTQYF; CDR3nt: TGTGCCAGCACCCTCACAGGAGATACGCAGTATTTT
abundance: .; j_gene: TRBJ2-3; d_gene: TRBD2; v_gene: TRBV2; CDR3aa: CASSYWVAGGQESTDTQYF; CDR3nt: TGTGCCAGCAGCTATTGGGTAGCGGGAGGCCAAGAAAGCACAGATACGCAGTATTTT
abundance: many; j_gene: TRBJ2-3; d_gene: .; v_gene: TRBV20-1; CDR3aa: CSAPVGDTQYF; CDR3nt: TGCAGTGCCCCTGTTGGAGATACGCAGTATTTT
abundance: few; j_gene: TRBJ2-6; d_gene: TRBD1; v_gene: TRBV2; CDR3aa: CASNRQGDHRGANVLTF; CDR3nt: TGTGCCAGCAATAGACAGGGGGATCACCGTGGGGCCAACGTCCTGACTTTC
abundance: few; j_gene: TRBJ1-5; d_gene: .; v_gene: TRBV6-1; CDR3aa: CASTKGGANNQPQHF; CDR3nt: TGTGCCAGCACGAAGGGAGGGGCTAACAATCAGCCCCAGCATTTT
abundance: .; j_gene: TRBJ2-3; d_gene: .; v_gene: TRBV4-2; CDR3aa: CASSQTLPGLINPRASTDTQYF; CDR3nt: TGTGCCAGCAGCCAAACCCTACCGGGACTCATTAACCCTCGTGCTAGCACAGATACGCAGTATTTT
abundance: .; j_gene: TRBJ1-2; d_gene: .; v_gene: TRBV6-5; CDR3aa: CASSYRPVPGGGYTF; CDR3nt: TGTGCCAGCAGTTATCGGCCCGTCCCCGGGGGTGGCTACACCTTC
abundance: once; j_gene: TRBJ2-2; d_gene: .; v_gene: TRBV5-5; CDR3aa: CASSPPQDTAGELFF; CDR3nt: TGTGCCAGCAGCCCACCACAGGATACTGCCGGGGAGCTGTTTTTT
abundance: .; j_gene: TRBJ2-5; d_gene: TRBD2; v_gene: TRBV5-6; CDR3aa: CANGSGVETQYF; CDR3nt: TGTGCCAACGGCAGCGGGGTGGAGACCCAGTACTTC